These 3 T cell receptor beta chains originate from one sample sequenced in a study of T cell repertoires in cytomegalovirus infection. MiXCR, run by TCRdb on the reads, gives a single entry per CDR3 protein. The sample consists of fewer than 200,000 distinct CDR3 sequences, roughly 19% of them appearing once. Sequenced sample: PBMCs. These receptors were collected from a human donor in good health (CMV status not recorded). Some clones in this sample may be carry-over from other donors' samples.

The CDR3 coding sequence is TGTGCCAGCAGCGTGGACCCCCAGGTCGGCTATGGCTACACCTTC. Protein sequence: CASSVDPQVGYGYTF. This chain links TRBV9 with TRBJ1-2; D is unclear. Trimming cost V 2 bases and J 4 bases, with 15 bases left between them. Per the germline V gene, CDR1 is SGDLS and CDR2 is YYNGEE. The CDR3 length is 15 residues.

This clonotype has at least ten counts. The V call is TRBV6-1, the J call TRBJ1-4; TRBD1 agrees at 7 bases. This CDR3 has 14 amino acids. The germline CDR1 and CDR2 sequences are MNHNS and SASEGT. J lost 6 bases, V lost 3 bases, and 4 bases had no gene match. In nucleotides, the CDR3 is TGTGCCAGCAGTGACAGGGGGATTTATGAAAAACTGTTTTTT. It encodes CASSDRGIYEKLFF.

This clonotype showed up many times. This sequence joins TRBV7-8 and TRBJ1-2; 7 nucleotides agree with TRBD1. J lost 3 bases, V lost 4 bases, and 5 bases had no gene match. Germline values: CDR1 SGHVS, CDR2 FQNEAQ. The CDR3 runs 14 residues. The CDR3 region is CASSSSDRDYGYTF. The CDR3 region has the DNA TGTGCCAGCAGCTCCTCCGACAGGGACTATGGCTACACCTTC.